These 13 T cell receptor beta chains share one sample of origin, sequenced in a study of T-cell memory formation after mild COVID-19. MiXCR, run by TCRdb on the 5' RACE reads, gives a single entry per CDR3 protein. This sample has some 350,000 distinct CDR3 sequences, with approximately 13% found just once. Source material: PBMCs or a T cell subset sorted from them (not recorded which). These receptor sequences come from a man between 18 and 35 years old who had mild COVID-19 (a few samples of this study predate the infection). Cell type and time point are not known.

The chain has TRBV6-6 and TRBJ1-5; no clear D gene. This CDR3 spans 14 amino acids. The V and J ends lost 6 bases and 6 bases respectively, with 15 bases between them. Per germline, CDR1 MNHNY and CDR2 SVGAGI (reference sequence). This CDR3 is CASSRGMESQPQHF. DNA of the CDR3: TGTGCCAGCAGCCGTGGGATGGAGTCTCAGCCCCAGCATTTT.

This clonotype came up a few times. The V gene is TRBV5-1, the J gene TRBJ1-6; unclear D gene. This CDR3 has 16 residues. The V gene lost 0 bases and the J gene lost 2 bases, with 9 bases spanning the gap. Germline assignment: CDR1 SGHRS and CDR2 YFSETQ. CDR3 nucleotides: TGCGCCAGCAGCTTGGGTCTACGGGCCTATAATTCACCCCTCCACTTT. Translated: CASSLGLRAYNSPLHF. Filled out from reference TRBV5-1 and TRBJ1-6, the complete variable domain reads KAGVTQTPRYLIKTRGQQVTLSCSPISGHRSVSWYQQTPGQGLQFLFEYFSETQRNKGNFPGRFSGRQFSNSRSEMNVSTLELGDSALYLCASSLGLRAYNSPLHFGNGTRLTVT.

In this sample, this clonotype turned up many times. The J gene is TRBJ2-5, the V gene TRBV7-2; maybe TRBD2 (6 bases). Germline-derived CDR1 and CDR2 are SGHTA and FQGNSA. V lost 5 bases, J lost 5 bases, and 18 bases lay in between. The CDR3 has 15 residues. The CDR3 region is CASSQQRAPEETQYF. The DNA for the CDR3 is TGTGCCAGCAGCCAACAGCGGGCCCCCGAGGAGACCCAGTACTTC.

This chain connects TRBV19 to TRBJ2-1; TRBD2 aligns across 7 bases. Germline CDR1 is LNHDA and CDR2 is SQIVND (reference sequence). V shed 4 bases and J 10 bases; nucleotides not matched to a gene: 7. The CDR3 totals 13 residues. CDR3 sequence (DNA): TGTGCCAGTAGTAGAACGCAACTAGCGGAGCAGTTCTTC. Its protein product is CASSRTQLAEQFF. Complete variable domain (other parts from reference TRBV19 and TRBJ2-1): DGGITQSPKYLFRKEGQNVTLSCEQNLNHDAMYWYRQDPGQGLRLIYYSQIVNDFQKGDIAEGYSVSREKKESFPLTVTSAQKNPTAFYLCASSRTQLAEQFFGPGTRLTVL.

The CDR3 reads CASSLGVTTSSTEAFF. The CDR3 DNA sequence: TGTGCCAGCAGCTTAGGGGTTACTACTTCATCCACTGAAGCTTTCTTT. This chain joins TRBV11-2 and TRBJ1-1, with unresolved D. Per germline, CDR1 SGHAT and CDR2 FQNNGV. V was cut by 1 base and J by 4 bases, with 16 bases left in between. The CDR3 covers 16 residues.

This clonotype was seen more than once but under ten times. The chain recombines TRBV2 with TRBJ1-5, with 9 bases that match TRBD1. Germline V CDR1 and CDR2: SNHLY, FYNNEI. The CDR3 runs 15 residues. Trimming took 6 bases from V and 3 from J; bases not matched to a gene: 6. CDR3 region: CASRPGQGFNQPQHF. CDR3 sequence (DNA): TGTGCCAGCAGGCCTGGACAGGGGTTCAATCAGCCCCAGCATTTT.

The gene calls are TRBV2 and TRBJ2-2; D unresolved. V was pared by 7 bases and J by 1 base, with 7 bases between. Germline CDR1 and CDR2: SNHLY and FYNNEI. This CDR3 has 13 amino acids. Here the CDR3 DNA reads TGTGCCAGCACTCCGCTGAACACCGGGGAGCTGTTTTTT. This sequence encodes CASTPLNTGELFF. Looking up the rest from reference TRBV2 and TRBJ2-2 gives the full variable domain: EPEVTQTPSHQVTQMGQEVILRCVPISNHLYFYWYRQILGQKVEFLVSFYNNEISEKSEIFDDQFSVERPDGSNFTLKIRSTKLEDSAMYFCASTPLNTGELFFGEGSRLTVL.

This clonotype showed up just a few times. This rearrangement joins TRBV29-1 to TRBJ1-1, with D hard to call. With 4 bases removed from V and 8 bases from J, the gap between germline ends came to 8 bases. Germline CDR1 reads SQVTM; CDR2 reads ANQGSEA. The CDR3 covers 10 residues. The CDR3: CSVVGREAFF. The CDR3, as DNA: TGCAGCGTTGTCGGACGGGAAGCTTTCTTT.

Only a few counts were recorded for this clonotype. The chain carries TRBV4-2 and TRBJ2-2, with 7 nucleotides matching TRBD1. The CDR3 runs 16 residues. From germline, CDR1 is LGHNA and CDR2 YNFKEQ. V trimming: 0 bases; J trimming: 3 bases; junction bases outside the gene matches: 4. The CDR3 DNA follows: TGTGCCAGCAGCCAAGAGGCACAGGGGTACACCGGGGAGCTGTTTTTT. It is translated as CASSQEAQGYTGELFF.

At least ten counts were recorded for this clonotype. This sequence joins TRBV4-3 and TRBJ2-1, with D perhaps given as TRBD1 or TRBD2 (5 bases each). V was pared by 0 bases and J by 6 bases, with 12 bases between. Germline V lookup: CDR1 LGHNA, CDR2 YSLEER. The CDR3 extends over 15 amino acids. The CDR3 spells CASSQEHWGSNEQFF. CDR3 in DNA: TGCGCCAGCAGCCAAGAACACTGGGGGAGCAATGAGCAGTTCTTC.

This clonotype was picked up a small number of times. The J gene is TRBJ1-2, the V gene TRBV6-5; TRBD1 is a possible D gene (6 bases). Per germline, CDR1 MNHEY and CDR2 SVGAGI. This CDR3 region has 16 residues. V lost 0 bases and J lost 9, with 20 bases in between. CDR3 coding DNA: TGTGCCAGCAGTTACTCGAAGGCAGGGGACCTATGGAGCTACACCTTC. Encoded protein: CASSYSKAGDLWSYTF.

With respect to this clonotype: A much larger clone differs from this one at a single base, so this may be a read error. The chain joins TRBV7-2 to TRBJ2-1; D remains unclear. The CDR3 is 14 amino acids. Germline V gene sequence: CDR1 SGHTA, CDR2 FQGNSA. The CDR3 loop reads CARSLAAESGEQFF. The CDR3 coding sequence is TGTGCCAGAAGCTTAGCCGCGGAGTCCGGTGAGCAGTTCTTC. Complete variable domain (other parts from reference TRBV7-2 and TRBJ2-1): GAGVSQSPSNKVTEKGKDVELRCDPISGHTALYWYRQSLGQGLEFLIYFQGNSAPDKSGLPSDRFSAERTGGSVSTLTIQRTQQEDSAVYLCARSLAAESGEQFFGPGTRLTVL.

This chain links TRBV12-3 or TRBV12-4 with TRBJ1-5, with a possible D match to TRBD1 (5 bases). The CDR3 is 15 amino acids. Trimming took 5 bases from V and 6 from J, leaving 17 bases between them. This CDR3 reads CASSLGTDALQPQHF. As DNA, the CDR3 is TGTGCCAGCAGTCTCGGGACGGATGCACTTCAGCCCCAGCATTTT.